This T cell receptor beta chain was sequenced in a study of somatic mutations in cytotoxic T cells in rheumatoid arthritis (dated 2017 in TCRdb). Regarding the complete study: Peripheral blood (about 32 ml EDTA) was collected from patients immediately after diagnosis and before any treatment began. Some V beta antibody-stained T-cell populations were flow-sorted on a FACSAria II or Sony SH800 at nearly 100% purity, and sorted V beta1+ cells also underwent TCRB sequencing. The study asked whether expanded CD8+ T-cell clones in newly diagnosed, untreated rheumatoid arthritis carry somatic mutations, and used TCRB deep sequencing to characterize clonality. TCRB deep sequencing covered approximately 69 patients with rheumatoid arthritis along with 15 to 25 healthy controls. Median age was essentially the same in the patient group and the control group.

V sheds 6 bases and J sheds 0 bases, leaving 6 bases between their ends. From the cysteine up to the phenylalanine, the CDR3 has a length of 14 residues. Of the read, only the CDR3 DNA is kept; its 42 bases are in frame from base 1. From a lookup of the germline V gene (reference sequence), CDR1 and CDR2 are MNHNY and SVGAGI. Sequencing of TCRB CDR3 was done on genomic DNA with the immunoSEQ assay. Turning to the authors' computational methods: Patient CD8+ clones larger than 1% were compared against published virus-specific TCRB sequences, and only a few matched. The analyses included only productive TCRB rearrangements. A clone was defined by a unique TCRB CDR3 sequence, and clonality was computed as a productive clonality index based on Shannon entropy. The template counts of each clone relative to the total templates per sample were used to calculate repertoire overlap between two samples. Flow cytometry-measured V-gene usage correlated with V-gene usage from TCRB sequencing, with a Spearman r of about 0.56. Not all clones reach the TCRdb copy of this immuneACCESS table, which keeps in-frame sequences only. Checked studies attribute under half of the gap to unresolved V genes and leave the rest unexplained. The DNA gave D and trimming, while V, J and clone size come from that table. For this sample there are about 16,000 clones; 82% appear just once. The top ten hold about 17% of the sample.

As for this clone: Its antigen is unknown. The sample holds no much larger clone one base away, and base qualities are not on file.

Broad study findings and their caveats: The finding that TRBV07 was slightly underrepresented in patients was left unadjusted for multiple comparisons. Rheumatoid arthritis patients and age-matched healthy controls did not significantly differ in CD8+ T-cell clonality. The largest CD8+ clone made up more than 20% of CD8+ cells in about an eighth of the roughly 60 patients, and blood and synovial fluid shared several identical CD8+ TCRB sequences. Viral specificity could not be ruled out by absence from virus-specific databases, and the antigen targets of the expanded CD8+ clones remained unknown. Healthy controls showed no age-related increase in CD8+ clonality, whereas patients did (Spearman r ~ 0.5).

Flow cytometry confirmed the purity of CD4+ and CD8+ cells that had been isolated by positive magnetic bead selection on an AutoMACS. Clonal expansions were first screened by flow cytometry with a TCR V beta antibody panel, then characterized by TCRB deep sequencing of sorted CD8+ fractions. Isolation of peripheral blood mononuclear cells was done through Ficoll-Paque PLUS density gradient separation. DNA was extracted from CD4-enriched, CD8-enriched or PBMC samples with Nucleospin Tissue or Tissue XS kits and quantified with a Qubit 2.0 fluorometer. The V and J segments used are TRBV6-6 and TRBJ1-6; no D gene can be assigned with confidence. The sequence came from a woman in her forties or fifties with rheumatoid arthritis. The specimen sequenced was CD8+ T cells sorted from blood. The CDR3 reads as follows: CASSSGSYNSPLHF. The sequenced DNA is TGTGCCAGCAGCTCGGGCTCCTATAATTCACCCCTCCACTTT.